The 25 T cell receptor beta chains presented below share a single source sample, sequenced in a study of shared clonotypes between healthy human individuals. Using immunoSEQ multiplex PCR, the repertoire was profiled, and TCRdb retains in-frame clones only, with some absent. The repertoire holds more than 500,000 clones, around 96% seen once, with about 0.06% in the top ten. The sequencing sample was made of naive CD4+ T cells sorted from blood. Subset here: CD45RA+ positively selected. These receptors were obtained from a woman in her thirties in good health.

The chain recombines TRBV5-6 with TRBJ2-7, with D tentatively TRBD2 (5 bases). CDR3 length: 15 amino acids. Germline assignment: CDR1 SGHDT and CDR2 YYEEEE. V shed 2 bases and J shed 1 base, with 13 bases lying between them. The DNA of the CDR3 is TGTGCCAGCAGCTTTTTCGGGAAGGGATCCTACGAGCAGTACTTC. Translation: CASSFFGKGSYEQYF.

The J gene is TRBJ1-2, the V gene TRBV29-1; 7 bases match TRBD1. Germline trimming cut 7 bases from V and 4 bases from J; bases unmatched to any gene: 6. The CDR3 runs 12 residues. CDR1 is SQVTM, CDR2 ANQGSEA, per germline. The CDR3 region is CSDRGPFYGYTF. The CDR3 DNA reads TGCAGCGACAGGGGACCCTTCTATGGCTACACCTTC.

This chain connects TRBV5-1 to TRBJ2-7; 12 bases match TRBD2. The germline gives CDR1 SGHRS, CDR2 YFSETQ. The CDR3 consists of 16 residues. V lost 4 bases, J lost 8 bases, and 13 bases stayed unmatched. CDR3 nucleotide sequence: TGCGCCAGCAGCACGGGACAGCCTGGACTAGCGGGAAAGCAGTACTTC. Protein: CASSTGQPGLAGKQYF.

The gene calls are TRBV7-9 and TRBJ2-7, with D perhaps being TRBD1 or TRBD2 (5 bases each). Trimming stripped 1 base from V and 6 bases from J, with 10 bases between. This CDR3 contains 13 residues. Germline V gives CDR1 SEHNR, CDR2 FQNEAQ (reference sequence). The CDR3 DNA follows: TGTGCCAGCAGCTTAGGAGGGGTAAGCGAGCAGTACTTC. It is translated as CASSLGGVSEQYF.

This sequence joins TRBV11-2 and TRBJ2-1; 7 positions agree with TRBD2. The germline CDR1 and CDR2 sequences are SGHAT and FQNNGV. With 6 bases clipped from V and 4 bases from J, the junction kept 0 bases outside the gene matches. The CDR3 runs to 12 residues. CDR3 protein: CASRGGYNEQFF. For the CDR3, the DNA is TGTGCCAGCAGGGGGGGGTACAATGAGCAGTTCTTC.

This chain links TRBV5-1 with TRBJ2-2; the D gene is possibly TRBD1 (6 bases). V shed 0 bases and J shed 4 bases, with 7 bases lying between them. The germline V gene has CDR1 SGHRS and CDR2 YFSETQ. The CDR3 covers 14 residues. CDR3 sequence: CASSLETGTGELFF. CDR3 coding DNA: TGCGCCAGCAGCTTGGAGACAGGCACCGGGGAGCTGTTTTTT.

The CDR3 reads CASSDRWDRYSNQPQHF. The CDR3 DNA reads as TGTGCCAGCAGTGACCGCTGGGACAGATATAGCAATCAGCCCCAGCATTTT. The chain recombines TRBV27 with TRBJ1-5, with TRBD1 matching over 7 bases. Germline CDR1 is MNHEY and CDR2 is SMNVEV (reference sequence). V trimming: 5 bases; J trimming: 0 bases; junction bases outside the gene matches: 10. The length of the CDR3 is 17 residues.

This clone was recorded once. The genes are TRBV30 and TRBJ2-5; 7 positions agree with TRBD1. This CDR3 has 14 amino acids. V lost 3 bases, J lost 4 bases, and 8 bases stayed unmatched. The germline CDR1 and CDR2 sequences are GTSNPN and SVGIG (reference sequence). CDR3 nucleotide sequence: TGTGCCTGGAGGACAGGGAGCAAGGGAGAGACCCAGTACTTC. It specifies CAWRTGSKGETQYF.

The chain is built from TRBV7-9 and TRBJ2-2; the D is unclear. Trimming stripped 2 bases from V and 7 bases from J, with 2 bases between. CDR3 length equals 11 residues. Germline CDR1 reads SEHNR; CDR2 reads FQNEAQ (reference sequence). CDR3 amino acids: CASSLLGELFF. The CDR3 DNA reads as TGTGCCAGCAGCTTACTCGGGGAGCTGTTTTTT.

DNA for the CDR3: TGCGCCAGCAGCCAGCTCCTTGTTGGGCCAGGGGAGCTGTTTTTT. Protein sequence: CASSQLLVGPGELFF. The chain carries TRBV4-1 and TRBJ2-2; D gene uncertain. V was cut by 3 bases and J by 8 bases, with 16 bases left in between. Germline V gene data show CDR1 as MGHRA and CDR2 as YSYEKL. The CDR3 consists of 15 residues.

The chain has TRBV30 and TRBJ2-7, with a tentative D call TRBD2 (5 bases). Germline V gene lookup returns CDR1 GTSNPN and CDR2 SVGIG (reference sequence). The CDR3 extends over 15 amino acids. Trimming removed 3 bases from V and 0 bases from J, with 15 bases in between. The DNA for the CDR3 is TGTGCCTGGAGCGAAGCTCGAACTAGCTCCTACGAGCAGTACTTC. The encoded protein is CAWSEARTSSYEQYF.

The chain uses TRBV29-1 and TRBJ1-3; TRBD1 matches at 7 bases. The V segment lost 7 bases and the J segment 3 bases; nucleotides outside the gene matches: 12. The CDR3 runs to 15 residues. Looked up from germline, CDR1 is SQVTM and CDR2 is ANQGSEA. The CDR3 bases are TGCAGCGCTATGGGACGACAGGGCGGTGGAAACACCATATATTTT. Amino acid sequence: CSAMGRQGGGNTIYF.

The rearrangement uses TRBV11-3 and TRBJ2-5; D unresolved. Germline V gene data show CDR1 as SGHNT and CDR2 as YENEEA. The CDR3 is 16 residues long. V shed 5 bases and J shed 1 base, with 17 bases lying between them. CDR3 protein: CASSTNLNPLQETQYF. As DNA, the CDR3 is TGTGCCAGCAGCACTAACCTAAATCCGCTCCAAGAGACCCAGTACTTC.

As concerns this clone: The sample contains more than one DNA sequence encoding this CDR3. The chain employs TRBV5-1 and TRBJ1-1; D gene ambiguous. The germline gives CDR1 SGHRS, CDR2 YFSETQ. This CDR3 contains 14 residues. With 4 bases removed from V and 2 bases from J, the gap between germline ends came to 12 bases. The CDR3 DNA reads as TGCGCCAGCAGCCCTCGTTGGCTAAACACTGAAGCTTTCTTT. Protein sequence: CASSPRWLNTEAFF.

CDR3 amino acids: CAISESQQGIGYTF. CDR3 sequence (DNA): TGTGCCATCAGTGAGTCCCAACAGGGGATCGGCTACACCTTC. The chain links TRBV10-3 to TRBJ1-2, with TRBD1 identical over 7 bases. The length of the CDR3 is 14 residues. Germline V gives CDR1 ENHRY, CDR2 SYGVKD. The ends lost 0 bases at V and 8 bases at J; junction bases unmatched: 6.

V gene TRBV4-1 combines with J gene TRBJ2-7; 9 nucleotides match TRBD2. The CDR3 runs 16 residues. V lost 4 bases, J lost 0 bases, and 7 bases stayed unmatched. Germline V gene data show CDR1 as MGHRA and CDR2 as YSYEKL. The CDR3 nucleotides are TGCGCCAGCAGCCCCAATCTAGCGGGGCGCTCCTACGAGCAGTACTTC. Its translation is CASSPNLAGRSYEQYF.

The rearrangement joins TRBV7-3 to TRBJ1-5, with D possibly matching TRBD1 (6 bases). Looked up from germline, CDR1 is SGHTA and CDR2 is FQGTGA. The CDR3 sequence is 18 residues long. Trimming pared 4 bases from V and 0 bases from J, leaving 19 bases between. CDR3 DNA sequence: TGTGCCAGCAGCTCTCGGCGCGGGGGCCTAACTAGCAATCAGCCCCAGCATTTT. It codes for CASSSRRGGLTSNQPQHF.

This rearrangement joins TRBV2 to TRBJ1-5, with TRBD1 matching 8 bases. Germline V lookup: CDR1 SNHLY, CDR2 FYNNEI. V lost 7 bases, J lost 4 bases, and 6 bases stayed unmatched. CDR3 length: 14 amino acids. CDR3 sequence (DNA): TGTGCCAGCAATGGGCAGGGGGCGAATCAGCCCCAGCATTTT. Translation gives CASNGQGANQPQHF. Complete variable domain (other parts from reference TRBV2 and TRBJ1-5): EPEVTQTPSHQVTQMGQEVILRCVPISNHLYFYWYRQILGQKVEFLVSFYNNEISEKSEIFDDQFSVERPDGSNFTLKIRSTKLEDSAMYFCASNGQGANQPQHFGDGTRLSIL.

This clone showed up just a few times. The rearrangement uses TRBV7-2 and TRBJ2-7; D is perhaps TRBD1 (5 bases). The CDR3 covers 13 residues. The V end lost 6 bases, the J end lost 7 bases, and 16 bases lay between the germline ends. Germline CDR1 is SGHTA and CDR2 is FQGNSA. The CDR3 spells CASRSTGLREQYF. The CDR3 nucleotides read TGTGCCAGCAGGTCTACAGGCCTTCGGGAGCAGTACTTC.

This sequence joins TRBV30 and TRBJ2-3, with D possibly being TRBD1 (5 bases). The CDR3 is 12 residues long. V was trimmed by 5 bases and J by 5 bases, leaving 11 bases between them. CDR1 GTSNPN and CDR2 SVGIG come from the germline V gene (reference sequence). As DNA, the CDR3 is TGTGCCTGGCTGACAGCTGGAGATACGCAGTATTTT. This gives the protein CAWLTAGDTQYF.

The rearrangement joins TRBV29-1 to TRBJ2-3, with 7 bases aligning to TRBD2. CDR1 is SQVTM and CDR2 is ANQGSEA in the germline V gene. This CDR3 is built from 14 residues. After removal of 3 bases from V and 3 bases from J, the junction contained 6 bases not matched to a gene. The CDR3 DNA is TGCAGCGTTGACGGGACTACCCCAACAGATACGCAGTATTTT. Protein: CSVDGTTPTDTQYF.

CDR3 residues: CASRRDRGYEQYF. CDR3 nucleotide sequence: TGTGCCAGCAGAAGGGACAGGGGATACGAGCAGTACTTC. This chain connects TRBV27 to TRBJ2-7; TRBD1 agrees at 10 bases. The CDR3 runs to 13 residues. V lost 6 bases and J lost 4; bases outside the gene matches: 3. CDR1 MNHEY and CDR2 SMNVEV come from the germline V gene (reference sequence).

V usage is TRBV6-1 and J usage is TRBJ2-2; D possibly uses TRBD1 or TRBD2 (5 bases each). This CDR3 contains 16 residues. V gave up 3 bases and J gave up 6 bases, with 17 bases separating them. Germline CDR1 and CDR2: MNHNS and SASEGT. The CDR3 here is CASSEGRWQSSGELFF. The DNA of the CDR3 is TGTGCCAGCAGTGAGGGACGTTGGCAGTCTTCCGGGGAGCTGTTTTTT.

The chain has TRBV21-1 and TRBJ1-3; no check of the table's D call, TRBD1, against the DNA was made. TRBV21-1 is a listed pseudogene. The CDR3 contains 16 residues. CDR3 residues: CASSMSGLGSGNTIYF. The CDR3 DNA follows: TGTGCCAGCAGCATGTCAGGGTTAGGCTCTGGAAACACCATATATTTT.

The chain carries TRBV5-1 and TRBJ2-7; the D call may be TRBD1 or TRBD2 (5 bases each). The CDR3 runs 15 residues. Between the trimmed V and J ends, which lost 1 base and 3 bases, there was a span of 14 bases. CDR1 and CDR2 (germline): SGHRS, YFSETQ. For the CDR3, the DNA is TGCGCCAGCAGCTTGTACGGGACGGACAACTACGAGCAGTACTTC. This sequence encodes CASSLYGTDNYEQYF.